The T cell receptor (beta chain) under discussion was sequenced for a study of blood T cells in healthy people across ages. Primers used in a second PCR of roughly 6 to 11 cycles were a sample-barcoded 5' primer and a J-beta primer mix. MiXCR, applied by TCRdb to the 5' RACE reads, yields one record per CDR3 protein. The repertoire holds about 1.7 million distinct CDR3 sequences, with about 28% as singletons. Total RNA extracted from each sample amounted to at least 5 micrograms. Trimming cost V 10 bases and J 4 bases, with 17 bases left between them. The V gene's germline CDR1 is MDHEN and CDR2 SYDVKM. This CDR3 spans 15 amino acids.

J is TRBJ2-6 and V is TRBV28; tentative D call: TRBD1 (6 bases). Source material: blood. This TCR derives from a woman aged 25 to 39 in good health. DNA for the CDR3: TGTGCCAACAGACCCACAGGGATCGGGGCCAACGTCCTGACTTTC. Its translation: CANRPTGIGANVLTF.